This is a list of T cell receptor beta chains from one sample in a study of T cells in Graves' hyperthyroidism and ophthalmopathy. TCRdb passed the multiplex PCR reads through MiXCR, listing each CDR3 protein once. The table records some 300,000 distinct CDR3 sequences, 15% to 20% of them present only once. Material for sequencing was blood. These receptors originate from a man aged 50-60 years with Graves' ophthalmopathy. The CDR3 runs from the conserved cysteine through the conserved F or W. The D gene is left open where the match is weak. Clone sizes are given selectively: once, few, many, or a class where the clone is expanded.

CASSIEGGQGHQPQHF | TGTGCCAGTAGTATAGAGGGCGGACAGGGACATCAGCCCCAGCATTTT | TRBV19 | - | TRBJ1-5 | TRBD1
CASSQDLNQPQHF | TGTGCCAGCAGCCAAGATCTGAATCAGCCCCAGCATTTT | TRBV3-1 | many | TRBJ1-5 | -
CASSSSSGINPDRELFF | TGTGCCAGCAGCTCTTCTAGCGGGATAAATCCCGATCGGGAGCTGTTTTTT | TRBV7-9 | - | TRBJ2-2 | TRBD2
CASSLVRRNYEQYF | TGTGCCAGCAGCTTAGTCCGCAGGAACTACGAGCAGTACTTC | TRBV11-3 | few | TRBJ2-7 | -
CASTSEGPSNQPQHF | TGTGCCAGCACCTCGGAAGGACCTAGCAATCAGCCCCAGCATTTT | TRBV6-1 | few | TRBJ1-5 | -
CASSFSGRDNQPQHF | TGTGCCAGCAGTTTTTCCGGCAGAGACAATCAGCCCCAGCATTTT | TRBV12-3/TRBV12-4 | few | TRBJ1-5 | -
CSARDRLAGVVYNEQFF | TGCAGTGCTAGAGATAGACTAGCGGGAGTGGTGTACAATGAGCAGTTCTTC | TRBV20-1 | many | TRBJ2-1 | TRBD2
CSAKKAFEQYF | TGCAGTGCTAAGAAGGCGTTCGAGCAGTACTTC | TRBV20-1 | - | TRBJ2-7 | -
CASSWDGTFASTDTQYF | TGTGCCAGCAGCTGGGACGGGACATTCGCTAGCACAGATACGCAGTATTTT | TRBV6-1 | many | TRBJ2-3 | -
CASSLQTIYEQYF | TGTGCCAGCAGTTTGCAGACTATCTACGAGCAGTACTTC | TRBV28 | - | TRBJ2-7 | -
CSAGDGSNQPQHF | TGCAGCGCAGGGGACGGGAGCAATCAGCCCCAGCATTTT | TRBV29-1 | - | TRBJ1-5 | -
CASSQDRGSYGNTIYF | TGTGCCAGCAGCCAAGATAGGGGGTCTTATGGAAACACCATATATTTT | TRBV3-1 | - | TRBJ1-3 | -
CASSRRLAGGYEQYF | TGTGCCAGCAGCCGGCGACTAGCGGGAGGGTACGAGCAGTACTTC | TRBV12-3/TRBV12-4 | - | TRBJ2-7 | TRBD2
CSARGGNQPQHF | TGCAGTGCTAGAGGCGGTAATCAGCCCCAGCATTTT | TRBV20-1 | - | TRBJ1-5 | -
CAISGDRQGSYNEQFF | TGTGCCATCAGTGGCGACAGGCAAGGTTCCTACAATGAGCAGTTCTTC | TRBV10-3 | - | TRBJ2-1 | -
CASSLQATTDTQYF | TGTGCCAGCAGCTTACAAGCTACCACAGATACGCAGTATTTT | TRBV7-3 | - | TRBJ2-3 | -
CAWSLGLAAGETQYF | TGTGCCTGGAGTTTGGGACTAGCGGCGGGGGAGACCCAGTACTTC | TRBV30 | many | TRBJ2-5 | TRBD2
CASSPDRIAKNIQYF | TGTGCCAGCAGTCCTGACAGAATAGCCAAAAACATTCAGTACTTC | TRBV28 | many | TRBJ2-4 | -
CASSLETGAVRGTQYF | TGTGCCAGCAGCTTAGAGACAGGGGCCGTTCGGGGTACGCAGTATTTT | TRBV7-9 | - | TRBJ2-3 | TRBD1
CSAGSGEQYF | TGCAGTGCTGGATCTGGCGAGCAGTACTTC | TRBV20-1 | - | TRBJ2-7 | -
CASSWDRGPYEQYF | TGTGCCAGCAGTTGGGACAGGGGGCCATACGAGCAGTACTTC | TRBV6-1 | - | TRBJ2-7 | TRBD1
CASSMRTGNEQFF | TGTGCCAGTAGTATGAGGACAGGTAATGAGCAGTTCTTC | TRBV19 | - | TRBJ2-1 | TRBD1
CSARVGQGNEKLFF | TGCAGTGCTAGAGTAGGGCAGGGAAATGAAAAACTGTTTTTT | TRBV20-1 | - | TRBJ1-4 | -
CAISEFVNGGADTQYF | TGTGCCATCAGTGAGTTCGTTAACGGGGGGGCAGATACGCAGTATTTT | TRBV10-3 | many | TRBJ2-3 | TRBD2
CAWSVLGAMGGELFF | TGTGCCTGGAGTGTACTAGGGGCGATGGGCGGGGAGCTGTTTTTT | TRBV30 | many | TRBJ2-2 | -
CASSHNVGLAEPTDTQYF | TGTGCCAGCAGCCACAACGTGGGACTAGCGGAACCCACAGATACGCAGTATTTT | TRBV7-9 | - | TRBJ2-3 | TRBD2
CSARDWAASSYGQYF | TGCAGTGCTAGAGATTGGGCAGCTAGCTCCTACGGGCAGTACTTC | TRBV20-1 | - | TRBJ2-7 | -
CASSPKAVDTEAFF | TGTGCCAGCAGCCCTAAAGCGGTGGACACTGAAGCTTTCTTT | TRBV9 | many | TRBJ1-1 | -
CSANRRSNTEAFF | TGCAGTGCTAACAGGAGGTCGAACACTGAAGCTTTCTTT | TRBV20-1 | many | TRBJ1-1 | -
CASSPDRAFTEAFF | TGTGCCAGCAGTCCGGACAGGGCCTTCACTGAAGCTTTCTTT | TRBV6-1 | few | TRBJ1-1 | TRBD1
CASAGQGREAFF | TGTGCCAGCGCTGGACAGGGTCGTGAAGCTTTCTTT | TRBV28 | - | TRBJ1-1 | TRBD1